The TCR beta chain under discussion was sequenced for a study of T-cell reconstitution after alpha-beta-depleted transplantation in children (dated by TCRdb to the mid-2010s). For the wider study: The study quantitatively tracked T-cell immune reconstitution after TCRalphabeta/CD19-depleted allogeneic hematopoietic cell transplantation in children using TCR repertoire profiling. Beyond this particular receptor, the publication reports: The apparently early recovery of alphabetaT-cell counts about two months after transplant reportedly depended on only several hundred rapidly expanded clones that came from non-depleted graft cells. Hyperexpanded clone frequencies declined over subsequent months; after one year, T-cell counts and TCRbeta diversity were mostly attributed to newly produced T cells. In some patients, the high TCRbeta diversity seen at day 60 was put down to recipient T cells and intrathymic progenitors that had survived conditioning.

This specimen's treatment or condition label, interpreted: allogeneic hematopoietic cell transplantation with graft depleted of TCRalphabeta T cells and CD19 B cells. Transplant recipients were children who received TCRalphabeta/CD19-depleted allogeneic hematopoietic cell grafts. This clonotype appeared a few times. This clone's antigen is unknown. The record has no base qualities; no much larger clone is one base away. The library was prepared using PCR. The data were produced on an Illumina HiSeq 2500. TCR libraries were prepared with molecular barcoding, using unique molecular identifiers to normalize TCRbeta repertoire quantification. In-frame beta chains were kept once TCRdb had trimmed the public reads at Q25 with fastp and called clones with MiXCR. For every CDR3 protein sequence, its rows merge into one entry that carries the most common genes and DNA. This sample holds roughly 120,000 distinct CDR3 sequences; 10% were observed only once. Around 34% of the sample is held by the ten biggest clonotypes.

The source is a boy aged 2-15 years with acute lymphoblastic leukemia, due to receive a stem cell transplant. Sequencing was performed on PBMCs, taken before TCRalphabeta/CD19-depleted stem cell transplant.

The nucleotide sequence is TGTGCCAGCAGTTTATCGTGGGCGGGAGGGCTCTCGTACTACAATGAGCAGTTCTTC. This codes for CASSLSWAGGLSYYNEQFF. Rearrangement joined TRBV27 to TRBJ2-1; 9 bases in between match TRBD2. The germline V gene encodes CDR1 MNHEY and CDR2 SMNVEV (reference sequence). V trim: 0 bases; J trim: 3 bases; unmatched bases: 12. CDR3 length: 19 amino acids, cysteine to phenylalanine. Of the read, only the CDR3 DNA is kept; its 57 bases are in frame from base 1.